Given below is one T cell receptor (beta chain) in context. This clonotype was detected many times. Its recognized antigen is unknown. Base-call qualities are not available, and no considerably larger clone is one nucleotide away. This record belongs to a study of CD8 T cells in ankylosing spondylitis (dated by TCRdb to about 2017). About the full investigation: T cell receptor beta repertoires were profiled in healthy donors and ankylosing spondylitis patients so that disease-linked TCR variants could be found. In total, the full study cohort was made up of 108 healthy donors and roughly 27 ankylosing spondylitis patients. Peripheral blood samples were taken, and synovial fluid was additionally collected from ankylosing spondylitis patients.

The germline V gene supplies CDR1 SQVTM and CDR2 ANQGSEA. Trimming leaves V shorter by 6 bases and J shorter by 0 bases, with the junction holding 7 bases beyond the gene matches. There are 14 amino acids in the CDR3, from cysteine to phenylalanine inclusive. Just the 42-base CDR3 DNA is kept, in frame starting at base 1. General study outcomes and caveats: Some TCR beta motif variants had previously been reported in synovial fluid and blood of reactive arthritis patients, which suggested common disease-initiation mechanisms. A TCR beta motif of 8 or 9 highly homologous amino acid variants appeared characteristic of blood from ankylosing spondylitis patients. According to the report, matched synovial fluid samples from ankylosing spondylitis patients were significantly enriched for the disease-linked clones. The disease-linked clones showed a CD8+ phenotype and occurred at relatively low frequencies in peripheral blood.

The instrument given in TCRdb is Illumina HiSeq 2500. Quantitative 5'-RACE with molecular barcodes was the method used to prepare the TCR beta libraries. The study's processing was this. To identify disease-linked TCR variants, a new computational method was used, one built on a probabilistic model of VDJ rearrangement. TCRdb reran the public reads through fastp at Q25 and MiXCR, keeping productive beta chains. Every entry covers one CDR3 protein and lists the most common genes and DNA from its rows. TCRdb, not the original authors, processed these V and J calls. Within this sample are about 440,000 distinct CDR3 sequences, with approximately 17% of them counted one time only. Approximately 1% of the sample is taken by the ten largest.

The receptor was derived from a male donor with ankylosing spondylitis. Sequencing was performed on blood, either unsorted or a sorted T cell fraction (not recorded which). Recombination connected TRBV29-1 to TRBJ2-7; 8 central bases correspond to TRBD2. CDR3 loop: CSVGIGTSSYEQYF. The DNA is as follows: TGCAGCGTCGGAATCGGGACTAGCTCCTACGAGCAGTACTTC.